A single sample gave rise to the 26 T cell receptor beta chains below, sequenced in a study of cytomegalovirus exposure and HLA in healthy donors. PCR used 60 Vbeta primers and 13 Jbeta primers. Sequencing used immunoSEQ multiplex PCR; TCRdb keeps in-frame clones, though not all of them. The sample holds 130,000 or so clones, 70% to 75% seen once. Sequences were obtained from PBMCs. These receptor sequences come from a woman in her 40s in good health and CMV-seropositive.

The chain recombines TRBV7-2 with TRBJ2-5; no firm D call. Trimming shortened V by 6 bases and J by 3 bases, and 8 bases separated the two germline ends. The germline CDR1 and CDR2 sequences are SGHTA and FQGNSA. The CDR3 totals 12 residues. The CDR3 reads CASSIREETQYF. CDR3 nucleotide sequence: TGTGCCAGCAGTATTCGAGAAGAGACCCAGTACTTC. The full variable domain, with the rest looked up from reference TRBV7-2 and TRBJ2-5, is GAGVSQSPSNKVTEKGKDVELRCDPISGHTALYWYRQSLGQGLEFLIYFQGNSAPDKSGLPSDRFSAERTGGSVSTLTIQRTQQEDSAVYLCASSIREETQYFGPGTRLLVL.

The J gene is TRBJ2-1, the V gene TRBV5-1; TRBD2 matches at 11 bases. V dropped 2 bases and J dropped 3; count of bases not matched to a gene: 1. Germline V CDR1 and CDR2: SGHRS, YFSETQ. This CDR3 comprises 15 residues. CDR3 nucleotide sequence: TGCGCCAGCAGCTTCGGGACTAGCGGCTACAATGAGCAGTTCTTC. It yields the protein CASSFGTSGYNEQFF. The full variable domain, in which reference TRBV5-1 and TRBJ2-1 provide the parts outside the CDR3, is KAGVTQTPRYLIKTRGQQVTLSCSPISGHRSVSWYQQTPGQGLQFLFEYFSETQRNKGNFPGRFSGRQFSNSRSEMNVSTLELGDSALYLCASSFGTSGYNEQFFGPGTRLTVL.

CDR3 sequence reads: CASSRSTGNEQYF. Here the CDR3 DNA reads TGTGCCAGCAGTCGGTCGACAGGGAACGAGCAGTACTTC. This chain uses TRBV6-5 with TRBJ2-7; 7 bases fit TRBD1. The CDR3 totals 13 residues. J lost 5 bases, V lost 5 bases, and 6 bases had no gene match. The germline V gene has CDR1 MNHEY and CDR2 SVGAGI.

A few counts support this clone. This chain links TRBV25-1 with TRBJ1-1, with TRBD1 as a possible D gene (6 bases). Germline CDR1 is MGHDK and CDR2 is SYGVNS. The CDR3 has 13 amino acids. V was trimmed by 4 bases and J by 4 bases, leaving 10 bases between them. Written as DNA, the CDR3 is TGTGCCAGCAGTGTAGGACAGAGCACTGAAGCTTTCTTT. This gives the protein CASSVGQSTEAFF. The full variable domain, its missing parts supplied by reference TRBV25-1 and TRBJ1-1, is EADIYQTPRYLVIGTGKKITLECSQTMGHDKMYWYQQDPGMELHLIHYSYGVNSTEKGDLSSESTVSRIRTEHFPLTLESARPSHTSQYLCASSVGQSTEAFFGQGTRLTVV.

V gene TRBV6-5 combines with J gene TRBJ1-3, with a possible D match to TRBD1 (6 bases). Deletions cut 5 bases from V and 0 bases from J, with 11 bases between. The CDR3 length is 15 residues. In germline, CDR1 is MNHEY, CDR2 SVGAGI. The CDR3 loop is CASSRTAISGNTIYF. Here the CDR3 DNA reads TGTGCCAGCAGTAGGACAGCGATCTCTGGAAACACCATATATTTT.

The chain recombines TRBV7-2 with TRBJ1-4, with D uncertain. This CDR3 has 16 residues. With 3 bases removed from V and 3 bases from J, the gap between germline ends came to 14 bases. The germline V gene encodes CDR1 SGHTA and CDR2 FQGNSA. This CDR3 reads CASSFFRMRPNEKLFF. The DNA for the CDR3 is TGTGCCAGCAGCTTTTTTCGAATGAGGCCTAATGAAAAACTGTTTTTT.

The gene calls are TRBV20-1 and TRBJ2-5; D gene unclear. The CDR3 sequence is 11 residues long. Germline V CDR1 and CDR2: DFQATT, SNEGSKA (reference sequence). The V end lost 5 bases, the J end lost 5 bases, and 9 bases lay between the germline ends. The CDR3 DNA follows: TGCAGTGCTCCAGTGGTGGAGACCCAGTACTTC. It translates to CSAPVVETQYF.

In its sample, this clone is medium-sized (0.01 to 0.1%). The chain uses TRBV14 and TRBJ2-7; D uncertain. V shed 0 bases and J shed 0 bases, with 12 bases lying between them. The CDR3 spans 16 residues. The V gene's germline CDR1 is SGHDN and CDR2 FVKESK. The CDR3 sequence: CASSQDSTDSSYEQYF. CDR3 nucleotides: TGTGCCAGCAGCCAAGACTCAACAGATAGCTCCTACGAGCAGTACTTC.

This chain connects TRBV25-1 to TRBJ2-5; D might be TRBD2 (5 bases). From germline, CDR1 is MGHDK and CDR2 SYGVNS. The V end lost 3 bases, the J end lost 7 bases, and 12 bases lay between the germline ends. The CDR3 loop spans 13 amino acids. CDR3 in DNA: TGTGCCAGCAGTGAGGTTGGACGGGGGACCCAGTACTTC. Protein: CASSEVGRGTQYF.

This chain connects TRBV4-2 to TRBJ2-3, with TRBD2 matching 11 bases. The CDR3 spans 15 residues. V trimming: 1 base; J trimming: 6 bases; junction bases outside the gene matches: 3. CDR1 is LGHNA, CDR2 YNFKEQ, per germline. The CDR3 nucleotides read TGTGCCAGCAGCCAAGGACTAGCGGGGAGGGATACGCAGTATTTT. Its protein product is CASSQGLAGRDTQYF.

V is TRBV28 and J is TRBJ1-5, with 7 bases lining up with TRBD1. CDR1 MDHEN and CDR2 SYDVKM come from the germline V gene. J was trimmed by 3 bases and V by 6 bases; bases with no gene match: 5. The CDR3 consists of 14 residues. CDR3 nucleotides: TGTGCCAGCAGCACAGGGGCGAACAATCAGCCCCAGCATTTT. This translates into CASSTGANNQPQHF.

The chain uses TRBV28 and TRBJ2-6; D might be TRBD1 (6 bases). CDR1 and CDR2 from the germline V gene are MDHEN and SYDVKM. This CDR3 is 16 amino acids long. The V end was cut by 4 bases, the J end by 1 base, with 11 bases between. The CDR3 sequence is CASSSPGQSGANVLTF. In DNA, the CDR3 is TGTGCCAGCAGTTCCCCTGGACAGTCTGGGGCCAACGTCCTGACTTTC.

V usage is TRBV7-6 and J usage is TRBJ1-1; TRBD1 is a possible D gene (5 bases). Per germline, CDR1 SGHVS and CDR2 FNYEAQ. This CDR3 comprises 13 residues. Between the trimmed V and J ends, which lost 3 bases and 5 bases, there was a span of 10 bases. CDR3 in DNA: TGTGCCAGCAGCTTTGGGGCCGGGACTGAAGCTTTCTTT. Translated: CASSFGAGTEAFF.

This chain uses TRBV15 with TRBJ1-6; tentative D call: TRBD1 (5 bases). CDR3 length equals 17 residues. With 0 bases removed from V and 7 bases from J, the gap between germline ends came to 16 bases. Germline V gene lookup returns CDR1 LNHNV and CDR2 YYDKDF (reference sequence). Here the CDR3 reads CATSRDLRVGANSPLHF. As DNA, the CDR3 is TGTGCCACCAGCAGAGACCTCCGGGTAGGGGCCAATTCACCCCTCCACTTT.

The chain has TRBV6-1 and TRBJ1-4, with unresolved D. Between the trimmed V and J ends, which lost 2 bases and 5 bases, there was a span of 12 bases. The CDR3 is 15 amino acids. Germline V gives CDR1 MNHNS, CDR2 SASEGT. The CDR3 loop reads CASSELSGGNEKLFF. The CDR3 region has the DNA TGTGCCAGCAGTGAACTTAGCGGAGGAAATGAAAAACTGTTTTTT.

This clone was seen just once. V gene TRBV6-1 combines with J gene TRBJ2-6; D is ambiguous. Trimming took off 2 bases at V and 4 bases at J, with 12 bases between the two ends. Germline assignment: CDR1 MNHNS and CDR2 SASEGT. The CDR3 is made up of 16 amino acids. This CDR3 is CASSEILVRGANVLTF. CDR3 nucleotide sequence: TGTGCCAGCAGTGAAATTTTAGTCCGGGGGGCCAACGTCCTGACTTTC.

This clone was seen once. This chain joins TRBV18 and TRBJ2-5; D uncertain. V lost 2 bases and J lost 1, with 8 bases in between. Looked up from germline, CDR1 is KGHSH and CDR2 is LQKENI. This CDR3 is 14 amino acids long. CDR3 sequence (DNA): TGTGCCAGCTCACCATCTACAGCCCAAGAGACCCAGTACTTC. Protein product: CASSPSTAQETQYF.

The chain carries TRBV27 and TRBJ1-5; 11 nucleotides match TRBD1. Unmatched junction bases numbered 5, after V lost 5 bases and J lost 5 bases. The CDR3 is 15 amino acids. Germline CDR1 MNHEY, CDR2 SMNVEV (reference sequence). In DNA form, the CDR3 reads TGTGCCAGCAGTCCGGACAGGGGGCGCGATCAGCCCCAGCATTTT. Translating gives CASSPDRGRDQPQHF.

This chain links TRBV4-2 with TRBJ2-3, with 8 bases identical to TRBD1. V trimming: 3 bases; J trimming: 5 bases; junction bases outside the gene matches: 7. Germline CDR1 and CDR2: LGHNA and YNFKEQ. The CDR3 spans 15 residues. CDR3 region: CASSHYRGAEDTQYF. The CDR3 DNA follows: TGTGCCAGCAGCCATTACAGGGGGGCCGAAGATACGCAGTATTTT.

This chain uses TRBV6-6 with TRBJ2-7; perhaps TRBD2 as D (5 bases). The germline CDR1 and CDR2 sequences are MNHNY and SVGAGI (reference sequence). The CDR3 has 12 residues. The DNA for the CDR3 is TGTGCGTCTCGGAGGATCTCCTACGAGCAGTACTTC. This codes for CASRRISYEQYF.

This CDR3 reads CASSPQVSSGNTIYF. In DNA form, the CDR3 reads TGCGCCAGCAGCCCGCAGGTGTCCTCTGGAAACACCATATATTTT. The chain is built from TRBV5-1 and TRBJ1-3, with D hard to call. Germline CDR1 is SGHRS and CDR2 is YFSETQ. The length of the CDR3 is 15 residues. V gave up 4 bases and J gave up 0 bases, with 11 bases separating them.

This clone turned up a few times. V is TRBV15 and J is TRBJ1-5; D might be TRBD1 (6 bases). Trimming removed 5 bases at V and 5 bases at J, with 13 bases between. The CDR3 spans 14 residues. Germline V gene sequence: CDR1 LNHNV, CDR2 YYDKDF (reference sequence). In DNA form, the CDR3 reads TGTGCCACCAGCGAGGGACAAGGTGATCAGCCCCAGCATTTT. This codes for CATSEGQGDQPQHF.

On this clone itself: The junction departs from germline at one end; a sequencing error may be responsible. The chain recombines TRBV7-3 with TRBJ2-5; 9 bases line up with TRBD2. The CDR3 runs 15 residues. From germline, CDR1 is SGHTA and CDR2 FQGTGA. The CDR3 sequence: CASSSLAGAQGTQYF. DNA for the CDR3: TGTGCCAGCAGCTCGTTAGCGGGAGCTCAAGGGACCCAGTACTTC. Using reference TRBV7-3 and TRBJ2-5 for the parts outside the CDR3, the full variable domain is GAGVSQTPSNKVTEKGKYVELRCDPISGHTALYWYRQSLGQGPEFLIYFQGTGAADDSGLPNDRFFAVRPEGSVSTLKIQRTERGDSAVYLCASSSLAGAQGTQYFGPGTRLLVL.

The chain combines TRBV7-6 with TRBJ2-7, with D perhaps matching TRBD2 (5 bases). Trimming shortened V by 3 bases and J by 0 bases, and 9 bases separated the two germline ends. This CDR3 contains 14 residues. Germline-derived CDR1 and CDR2 are SGHVS and FNYEAQ. This chain's CDR3 is CASSLSGSSYEQYF. The DNA of the CDR3 is TGTGCCAGCAGCTTGAGCGGTAGCTCCTACGAGCAGTACTTC.

The V call is TRBV7-3, the J call TRBJ2-1; 9 bases agree with TRBD2. J lost 9 bases, V lost 7 bases, and 10 bases had no gene match. The germline gives CDR1 SGHTA, CDR2 FQGTGA. The CDR3 has 14 amino acids. CDR3 coding DNA: TGTGCCAGCAACCTGGAGCGGGGGGCAGGTGAGCAGTTCTTC. It translates to CASNLERGAGEQFF. The variable domain in full, with the rest retrieved from reference TRBV7-3 and TRBJ2-1, is GAGVSQTPSNKVTEKGKYVELRCDPISGHTALYWYRQSLGQGPEFLIYFQGTGAADDSGLPNDRFFAVRPEGSVSTLKIQRTERGDSAVYLCASNLERGAGEQFFGPGTRLTVL.

V usage is TRBV6-5 and J usage is TRBJ1-1; D not resolved. Trimming left V 0 bases short and J 0 bases short, with 8 bases between. Germline CDR1 and CDR2: MNHEY and SVGAGI. This CDR3 is 15 amino acids long. The CDR3 reads CASSYSQVMNTEAFF. CDR3 in DNA: TGTGCCAGCAGTTACTCTCAGGTCATGAACACTGAAGCTTTCTTT.